The next 5 T cell receptor beta chains were all read from a single sample in a study of blood T cells in healthy people across ages. The authors ran a second PCR of roughly 6 to 12 cycles using a sample-barcoded 5' primer and a J-beta primer mix. TCRdb fed the 5' RACE reads into MiXCR, producing one record per CDR3 protein. This sample has around 990,000 distinct CDR3 sequences; under 30% occur once, and the top ten carry around 0.75%. The same data also went into a second study, on T cells of mothers and their children.

Source material: blood. These receptors came from a girl aged 2 to 9 in good health.

This clonotype was observed a handful of times. This chain joins TRBV12-3 or TRBV12-4 and TRBJ2-7; a possible D gene is TRBD2 (6 bases). The CDR3 extends over 16 amino acids. V was clipped by 6 bases and J by 0 bases, with 18 bases between them. CDR3 sequence (DNA): TGTGCCAGCAGGGTTTTTCGCGGGGCCCTCTCCTACGAGCAGTACTTC. Encoded protein: CASRVFRGALSYEQYF.

This clonotype was seen more than once but under ten times. This rearrangement joins TRBV4-2 to TRBJ1-2; TRBD1 is a possible D gene (5 bases). V was trimmed by 4 bases and J by 7 bases, leaving 13 bases between them. This CDR3 has 13 amino acids. Germline CDR1 reads LGHNA; CDR2 reads YNFKEQ. The CDR3 region has the DNA TGTGCCAGCAGCCCAGGGAGTGTCGTTGGCTACACCTTC. Protein sequence: CASSPGSVVGYTF.

This sequence joins TRBV10-3 and TRBJ2-5; D is undetermined. CDR1 ENHRY and CDR2 SYGVKD come from the germline V gene. The CDR3 has 13 residues. Deletions cut 7 bases from V and 1 base from J, with 10 bases between. CDR3 DNA sequence: TGTGCCATCACGTCTATGGTCCAAGAGACCCAGTACTTC. Its translation: CAITSMVQETQYF.

In its sample, this clonotype was seen a few times. The chain couples TRBV29-1 to TRBJ2-1; no clear D. In germline, CDR1 is SQVTM, CDR2 ANQGSEA. Trimming stripped 7 bases from V and 6 bases from J, with 16 bases between. This CDR3 spans 13 amino acids. The CDR3 sequence: CSAQDEDPNEQFF. The CDR3 bases are TGCAGCGCCCAGGACGAAGACCCCAATGAGCAGTTCTTC.

This rearrangement joins TRBV2 to TRBJ2-3; 9 bases are a match to TRBD2. In germline, CDR1 is SNHLY, CDR2 FYNNEI. The ends lost 6 bases at V and 5 bases at J; junction bases unmatched: 9. CDR3 length: 15 residues. The CDR3 reads CASRDIAGEGDTQYF. In DNA, the CDR3 is TGTGCCAGCAGAGACATAGCGGGAGAAGGAGATACGCAGTATTTT. The full variable domain, rest sourced from reference TRBV2 and TRBJ2-3, is EPEVTQTPSHQVTQMGQEVILRCVPISNHLYFYWYRQILGQKVEFLVSFYNNEISEKSEIFDDQFSVERPDGSNFTLKIRSTKLEDSAMYFCASRDIAGEGDTQYFGPGTRLTVL.